This T cell receptor beta chain was recorded in a study of T-cell reconstitution after alpha-beta-depleted transplantation in children. Broader study findings: Some patients' high day-60 TCRbeta diversity was attributed to recipient cells surviving conditioning. Most T-cell counts and diversity one year after the transplant came from T cells that were newly produced. Two months or so post-transplant, alpha-beta T cells reportedly derived from several hundred expanded graft clones.

V was cut by 0 bases and J by 0 bases, with 9 bases left in between. The CDR3 is made up of 15 amino acids. Looked up from germline, CDR1 is LGHDT and CDR2 is YNNKEL (reference sequence). Unique molecular identifiers were incorporated during preparation of the TCRbeta library. TCRdb ran MiXCR on the PCR reads and lists one entry per CDR3 protein. The data contain 500,000 to 750,000 distinct CDR3 sequences, roughly 13% of them singletons. Notes on this clonotype: The antigen is not known.

The clonotype originates from a male patient between 10 and 17 years old who had a stem cell transplant for acute myeloid leukemia, so the T cells may come from the graft donor. The sequencing here drew on PBMCs, mostly from graft donor cells, taken 360 days after TCRalphabeta/CD19-depleted stem cell transplant. J is TRBJ2-7 and V is TRBV3-1; no firm D call. The CDR3 nucleotides read TGTGCCAGCAGCCAAGAGGGCGGCCACTCCTACGAGCAGTACTTC. As protein: CASSQEGGHSYEQYF.